These 25 T cell receptor beta chains share one sample of origin, sequenced in a study of persistence of HIV-infected CD4 T cells (dated by TCRdb to about 2020). Their antigen targets remain unknown. The immunoSEQ hsTCRB assay version 4 in survey mode was used to sequence TCRbeta repertoires from genomic DNA. TCRdb mirrors the immuneACCESS table, restricted to in-frame sequences. Some clones are absent from its copies; in checked studies, under half trace to an unresolved V gene, and the reason for the others is unknown. The sample table shows about 40,000 clones, and 80% are seen once. Of the sample, around 1.5% is held by the ten largest clones. Sample treatment or condition, as interpreted from the label and publication: suppressive antiretroviral therapy. Lysates of CMV-infected fibroblasts at 10 ug/mL were used to stimulate the cells. Memory CD4+ T cells that did not respond, being CD40L-negative, CD69-negative and CD45RO-high, were sorted as memory populations depleted of antigen-responding cells.

The sequencing here drew on CD4+ T cells sorted from PBMCs after roughly 18-hour stimulation, taken from a patient who received antiretroviral therapy. What this sample's cell subset or site label stands for: CD40L-CD69- CD45RO-high memory CD4 T cells not responding to CMV lysate. The receptors were sampled from an adult man with HIV who was CMV-seropositive.

Only a few counts were recorded for this clone. The J gene is TRBJ2-2, the V gene TRBV5-4; 9 bases agree with TRBD1. The CDR3 runs 15 residues. From germline, CDR1 is SGHNT and CDR2 YYREEE (reference sequence). Trimming at V came to 4 bases and at J to 1 base, leaving 2 bases not matched to a gene. The CDR3 here is CASSLDRGNTGELFF. The CDR3 DNA is TGTGCCAGCAGCCTGGACAGGGGGAACACCGGGGAGCTGTTTTTT. The full variable domain, in which reference TRBV5-4 and TRBJ2-2 provide the parts outside the CDR3, is ETGVTQSPTHLIKTRGQQVTLRCSSQSGHNTVSWYQQALGQGPQFIFQYYREEENGRGNFPPRFSGLQFPNYSSELNVNALELDDSALYLCASSLDRGNTGELFFGEGSRLTVL.

The chain carries TRBV4-1 and TRBJ2-7, with 7 positions matching TRBD1. Germline V gene sequence: CDR1 MGHRA, CDR2 YSYEKL. V trimming: 3 bases; J trimming: 2 bases; junction bases outside the gene matches: 7. This CDR3 has 15 residues. DNA of the CDR3: TGCGCCAGCAGCCATGGAGACAGGGACGCCTACGAGCAGTACTTC. Protein: CASSHGDRDAYEQYF.

A few counts support this clone. The chain joins TRBV7-6 to TRBJ2-2; 7 positions match TRBD1. V dropped 1 base and J dropped 0; count of bases not matched to a gene: 11. The CDR3 contains 19 residues. Per germline, CDR1 SGHVS and CDR2 FNYEAQ. The CDR3 spells CASSLVLEQGLPNTGELFF. For the CDR3, the DNA is TGTGCCAGCAGCTTAGTCCTAGAACAGGGGCTTCCGAACACCGGGGAGCTGTTTTTT.

Points on this clone: Other nucleotide sequences in the sample specify the same CDR3. The V gene is TRBV7-9, the J gene TRBJ1-5, with D uncertain. Trimming stripped 1 base from V and 6 bases from J, with 4 bases between. Germline CDR1 reads SEHNR; CDR2 reads FQNEAQ (reference sequence). This CDR3 contains 12 residues. In DNA form, the CDR3 reads TGTGCCAGCAGCTTAGTCGGTCAGCCCCAGCATTTT. It codes for CASSLVGQPQHF.

This chain uses TRBV5-1 with TRBJ2-2, with TRBD1 as a possible D gene (6 bases). The CDR3 extends over 13 amino acids. Trimming took 4 bases from V and 8 from J, leaving 12 bases between them. Germline loops: CDR1 SGHRS, CDR2 YFSETQ. The CDR3 DNA reads TGCGCCAGCAGCGCCAGGGGTCAGGGGGAGCTGTTTTTT. Amino acids: CASSARGQGELFF.

The J gene is TRBJ2-2, the V gene TRBV6-1; D remains unclear. Deletions cut 6 bases from V and 1 base from J, with 9 bases between. CDR1 and CDR2 (germline): MNHNS, SASEGT. This CDR3 contains 14 residues. The CDR3 is CASSPNRNTGELFF. The CDR3 DNA is TGTGCCAGCAGCCCCAACCGGAACACCGGGGAGCTGTTTTTT.

The gene calls are TRBV5-1 and TRBJ2-2, with 8 bases fitting TRBD1. The J segment lost 4 bases and the V segment lost 1 base, leaving 9 bases of the junction unmatched. Germline assignment: CDR1 SGHRS and CDR2 YFSETQ. CDR3 length: 17 amino acids. The CDR3 DNA sequence: TGCGCCAGCAGCTTGTCACGGACAGGGCCGAGCACCGGGGAGCTGTTTTTT. This gives the protein CASSLSRTGPSTGELFF.

DNA for the CDR3: TGTGCCAGCAGTGAAGGGGGCAGGCAGATTAATGAAAAACTGTTTTTT. It encodes CASSEGGRQINEKLFF. The chain links TRBV6-1 to TRBJ1-4, with a tentative D call TRBD1 (5 bases). With 1 base removed from V and 4 bases from J, the gap between germline ends came to 13 bases. The CDR3 is 16 amino acids. Germline CDR1 is MNHNS and CDR2 is SASEGT.

The sample holds one count of this clone. CDR3 loop: CASTPDVGRNTEAFF. In nucleotides, the CDR3 is TGCGCCAGCACCCCAGACGTCGGCCGGAACACTGAAGCTTTCTTT. This chain joins TRBV5-1 and TRBJ1-1; D unclear. This CDR3 spans 15 amino acids. Germline lookup yields CDR1 SGHRS and CDR2 YFSETQ. Trimming took off 6 bases at V and 1 base at J, with 16 bases between the two ends. The full variable domain, its missing parts supplied by reference TRBV5-1 and TRBJ1-1, is KAGVTQTPRYLIKTRGQQVTLSCSPISGHRSVSWYQQTPGQGLQFLFEYFSETQRNKGNFPGRFSGRQFSNSRSEMNVSTLELGDSALYLCASTPDVGRNTEAFFGQGTRLTVV.

V and J are TRBV15 and TRBJ1-5; D not resolved. V was clipped by 3 bases and J by 1 base, with 7 bases between them. Germline CDR1 LNHNV, CDR2 YYDKDF (reference sequence). The CDR3 runs to 14 residues. The chain's CDR3 is CATSSGFSNQPQHF. In nucleotides, the CDR3 is TGTGCCACCAGCAGTGGGTTCAGCAATCAGCCCCAGCATTTT.

The chain joins TRBV6-5 to TRBJ2-1; the match to TRBD2 covers 8 bases. This CDR3 comprises 14 residues. Germline V CDR1 and CDR2: MNHEY, SVGAGI. Unmatched junction bases numbered 7, after V lost 6 bases and J lost 6 bases. CDR3 protein: CASRFSGAINEQFF. The DNA for the CDR3 is TGTGCCAGCAGATTTAGCGGGGCTATCAATGAGCAGTTCTTC.

The rearrangement joins TRBV30 to TRBJ1-2, with D unclear. V shed 0 bases and J shed 7 bases, with 6 bases lying between them. This CDR3 has 11 amino acids. The germline gives CDR1 GTSNPN, CDR2 SVGIG (reference sequence). As DNA, the CDR3 is TGTGCCTGGAGTGTAGGGAGTGGCTACACCTTC. This encodes CAWSVGSGYTF.

A word on this clone: This CDR3 is also generated by other DNA sequences in the sample. V and J are TRBV9 and TRBJ2-1; 11 bases match TRBD2. CDR1 is SGDLS and CDR2 is YYNGEE in the germline V gene. The V gene end was trimmed by 4 bases and the J gene end by 9 bases; junction bases not matched to a gene: 9. This CDR3 contains 15 residues. CDR3 region: CASSISGGALSEQFF. Written as DNA, the CDR3 is TGTGCCAGCAGCATTAGCGGGGGGGCCCTATCTGAGCAGTTCTTC.

The V call is TRBV7-9, the J call TRBJ1-1; 7 nucleotides align to TRBD1. Looked up from germline, CDR1 is SEHNR and CDR2 is FQNEAQ (reference sequence). V dropped 6 bases and J dropped 7; count of bases not matched to a gene: 11. The CDR3 is 14 residues long. CDR3 in DNA: TGTGCCAGCAGGCCTCAGGGGGTATTCGGTGAAGCTTTCTTT. Translation: CASRPQGVFGEAFF.

The V gene is TRBV28, the J gene TRBJ1-4; TRBD1 matches at 9 bases. This CDR3 comprises 16 residues. Germline V CDR1 and CDR2: MDHEN, SYDVKM. The J segment lost 8 bases and the V segment lost 2 bases, leaving 9 bases of the junction unmatched. The DNA for the CDR3 is TGTGCCAGCAGTTTAAGCCAACAGGGGGCGGAGGAAAAACTGTTTTTT. Translated: CASSLSQQGAEEKLFF.

The sample holds one count of this clone. The V gene is TRBV24-1, the J gene TRBJ1-1; a weak D match, TRBD1 (5 bases). The V gene's germline CDR1 is KGHDR and CDR2 SFDVKD. The germline V and J ends were trimmed by 3 bases and 6 bases, with 16 bases remaining between them. The CDR3 totals 15 residues. This CDR3 reads CATSDPGQGSSEAFF. CDR3 in DNA: TGTGCCACCAGTGATCCGGGCCAGGGTTCTTCTGAAGCTTTCTTT.

The chain is built from TRBV3-1 (or the pseudogene TRBV3-2) and TRBJ2-7; 10 nucleotides align to TRBD2. Germline V gives CDR1 LGHDT, CDR2 YNNKEL (reference sequence). The CDR3 totals 18 residues. Trimming cost V 0 bases and J 4 bases; bases outside gene matches: 12. The CDR3 spells CASSQEWIAGGPGYEQYF. DNA of the CDR3: TGTGCCAGCAGCCAAGAGTGGATAGCGGGGGGCCCGGGTTACGAGCAGTACTTC.

This clone was observed a few times. This chain uses TRBV10-2 with TRBJ1-6; no clear D gene. The length of the CDR3 is 15 residues. Germline V lookup: CDR1 WSHSY, CDR2 SAAADI. V lost 10 bases, J lost 0 bases, and 13 bases lay in between. CDR3 bases: TGCGCCACTTCCGGCGAGGGCTCCTATAATTCACCCCTCCACTTT. Translation: CATSGEGSYNSPLHF.

V gene TRBV6-4 combines with J gene TRBJ2-7; D may be TRBD1 (6 bases). The germline V gene has CDR1 MRHNA and CDR2 SNTAGT. The CDR3 consists of 13 residues. V shed 2 bases and J shed 5 bases, with 10 bases lying between them. The CDR3 loop is CASSDPRGHEQYF. In nucleotides, the CDR3 is TGTGCCAGCAGTGACCCCAGGGGCCACGAGCAGTACTTC.

The chain carries TRBV10-3 and TRBJ1-1, with 10 bases identical to TRBD1. This CDR3 is built from 14 residues. Looked up from germline, CDR1 is ENHRY and CDR2 is SYGVKD. V shed 5 bases and J 6 bases; nucleotides not matched to a gene: 6. The CDR3 DNA reads TGTGCCATCAGTTACCGGGACAGGGGAGCTGAAGCTTTCTTT. Amino acids: CAISYRDRGAEAFF.

V gene TRBV5-6 combines with J gene TRBJ2-7; 9 bases align to TRBD2. This CDR3 comprises 15 residues. Trimming at V came to 0 bases and at J to 2 bases, leaving 3 bases not matched to a gene. Germline lookup yields CDR1 SGHDT and CDR2 YYEEEE. The CDR3 region has the DNA TGTGCCAGCAGCTTGGTCACTAGCGGGCCCTACGAGCAGTACTTC. Protein: CASSLVTSGPYEQYF.

V usage is TRBV6-5 and J usage is TRBJ2-7; D possibly corresponds to TRBD1 (6 bases). CDR1 is MNHEY and CDR2 is SVGAGI in the germline V gene. V was pared by 10 bases and J by 1 base, with 17 bases between. CDR3 length: 14 amino acids. The CDR3 loop is CATRTDSSSYEQYF. CDR3 coding DNA: TGTGCCACCAGAACGGACAGCAGTTCCTACGAGCAGTACTTC.

V and J are TRBV2 and TRBJ2-7; D possibly matches TRBD1 or TRBD2 (5 bases each). V lost 7 bases and J lost 1, with 20 bases in between. The CDR3 consists of 16 residues. Germline-derived CDR1 and CDR2 are SNHLY and FYNNEI. The CDR3 protein is CASTTGGRDGSYEQYF. CDR3 nucleotide sequence: TGTGCCAGCACCACTGGGGGTCGGGACGGGTCCTACGAGCAGTACTTC. Supplemented by reference TRBV2 and TRBJ2-7, the full variable domain reads EPEVTQTPSHQVTQMGQEVILRCVPISNHLYFYWYRQILGQKVEFLVSFYNNEISEKSEIFDDQFSVERPDGSNFTLKIRSTKLEDSAMYFCASTTGGRDGSYEQYFGPGTRLTVT.

Regarding this clone: Other nucleotide sequences in the sample specify the same CDR3. The chain uses TRBV6-5 and TRBJ1-2; possibly TRBD1 for D (5 bases). Germline-derived CDR1 and CDR2 are MNHEY and SVGAGI. V was cut by 2 bases and J by 7 bases, with 8 bases left in between. CDR3 length equals 12 residues. The CDR3, as DNA: TGTGCCAGCAGTTACGCCCAGGGTGGCTACACCTTC. The encoded protein is CASSYAQGGYTF.

This chain uses TRBV4-2 with TRBJ2-7; 8 nucleotides match TRBD1. CDR3 length: 17 amino acids. The trim removed 0 bases at V and 6 bases at J, leaving 13 bases unmatched. Germline CDR1 and CDR2: LGHNA and YNFKEQ. CDR3 amino acids: CASSQDLGDRGSAEQYF. The CDR3 nucleotides read TGTGCCAGCAGCCAAGATCTAGGCGACAGGGGTTCGGCCGAGCAGTACTTC.